This note documents a single T cell receptor (beta chain) sequence. The table came from immunoSEQ multiplex PCR; TCRdb's copy has only in-frame clones and leaves some out. The table shows more than 20,000 clones, with about nine tenths occurring only once. The data originate from a study of blood T cell repertoires in COVID-19. Study-wide background: Material from acute and convalescent COVID-19 was sourced from the United States, Italy and Spain.

Looked up from germline, CDR1 is SNHLY and CDR2 is FYNNEI. Trimming removed 6 bases at V and 2 bases at J, with 10 bases between. This CDR3 is 13 amino acids long. Sequencing was done on a sample of peripheral blood. The rearrangement uses TRBV2 and TRBJ2-5; D perhaps matches TRBD1 (6 bases). The clonotype originates from a human donor in a cohort sampled during active COVID-19. In DNA, the CDR3 is TGTGCCAGCAGCGGACAGATACAAGAGACCCAGTACTTC. Translation: CASSGQIQETQYF.